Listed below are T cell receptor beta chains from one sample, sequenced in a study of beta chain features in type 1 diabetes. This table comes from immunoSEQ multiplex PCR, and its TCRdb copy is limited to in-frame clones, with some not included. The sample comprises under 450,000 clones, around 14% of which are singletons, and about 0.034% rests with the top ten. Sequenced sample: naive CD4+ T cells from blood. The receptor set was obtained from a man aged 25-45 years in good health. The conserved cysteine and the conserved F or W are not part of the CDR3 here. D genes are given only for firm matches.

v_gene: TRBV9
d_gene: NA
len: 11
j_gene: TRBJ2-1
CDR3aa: ASSGTGYNEQF

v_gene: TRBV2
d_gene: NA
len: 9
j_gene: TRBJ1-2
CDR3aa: ASSEGGSYT

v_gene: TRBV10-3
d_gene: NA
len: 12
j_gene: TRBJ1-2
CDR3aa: AISALGLNYGYT

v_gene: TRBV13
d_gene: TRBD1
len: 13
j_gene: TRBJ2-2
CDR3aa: ASSPRDRATGELF

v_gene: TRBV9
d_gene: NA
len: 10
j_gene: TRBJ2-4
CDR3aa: ASSSPGNIQY

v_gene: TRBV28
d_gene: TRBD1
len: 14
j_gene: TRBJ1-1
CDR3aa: ASTLLPGQGNTEAF

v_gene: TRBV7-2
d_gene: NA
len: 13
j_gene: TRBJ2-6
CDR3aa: ASSLGSSGANVLT

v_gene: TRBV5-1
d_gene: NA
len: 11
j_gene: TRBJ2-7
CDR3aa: ASSSDSSYEQY

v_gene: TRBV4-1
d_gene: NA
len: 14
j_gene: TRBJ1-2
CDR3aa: ASSQDTGEPNYGYT

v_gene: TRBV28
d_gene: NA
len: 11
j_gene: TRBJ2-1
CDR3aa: ASSLGELKEQF

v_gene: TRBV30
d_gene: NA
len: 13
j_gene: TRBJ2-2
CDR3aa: ASPRGISNTGELF

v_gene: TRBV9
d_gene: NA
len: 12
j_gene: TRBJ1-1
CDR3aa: ASSLIDMNTEAF

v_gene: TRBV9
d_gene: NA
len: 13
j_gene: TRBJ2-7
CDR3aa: ASSVALGPRHEQY

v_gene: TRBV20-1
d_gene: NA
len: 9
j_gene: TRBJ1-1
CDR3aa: SASRVTEAF

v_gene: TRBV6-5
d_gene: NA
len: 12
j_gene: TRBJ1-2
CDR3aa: ASSSKGTSYGYT